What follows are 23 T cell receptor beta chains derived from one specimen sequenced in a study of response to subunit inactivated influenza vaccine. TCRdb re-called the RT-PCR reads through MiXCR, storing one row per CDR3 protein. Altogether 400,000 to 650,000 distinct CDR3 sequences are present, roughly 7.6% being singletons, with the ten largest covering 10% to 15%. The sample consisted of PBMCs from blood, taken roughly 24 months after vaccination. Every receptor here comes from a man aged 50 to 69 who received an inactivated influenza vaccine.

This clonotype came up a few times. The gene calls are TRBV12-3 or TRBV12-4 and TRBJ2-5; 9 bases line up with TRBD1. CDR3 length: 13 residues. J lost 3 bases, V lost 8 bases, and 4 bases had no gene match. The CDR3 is CASGRTGEETQYF. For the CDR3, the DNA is TGTGCCAGCGGCCGGACAGGGGAAGAGACCCAGTACTTC.

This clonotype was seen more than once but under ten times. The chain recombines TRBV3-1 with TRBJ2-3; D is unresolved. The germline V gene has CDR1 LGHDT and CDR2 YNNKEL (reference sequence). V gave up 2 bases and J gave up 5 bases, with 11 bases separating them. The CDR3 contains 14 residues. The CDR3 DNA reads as TGTGCCAGCAGCCAATTGGCAGCCGTAGATACGCAGTATTTT. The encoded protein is CASSQLAAVDTQYF.

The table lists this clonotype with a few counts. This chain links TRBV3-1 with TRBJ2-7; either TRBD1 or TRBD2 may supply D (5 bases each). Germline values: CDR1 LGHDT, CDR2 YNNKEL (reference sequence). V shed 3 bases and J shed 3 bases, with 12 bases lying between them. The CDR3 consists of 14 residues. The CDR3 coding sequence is TGTGCCAGCAGCCACGGTCCGGGGCGCTACGAGCAGTACTTC. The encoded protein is CASSHGPGRYEQYF.

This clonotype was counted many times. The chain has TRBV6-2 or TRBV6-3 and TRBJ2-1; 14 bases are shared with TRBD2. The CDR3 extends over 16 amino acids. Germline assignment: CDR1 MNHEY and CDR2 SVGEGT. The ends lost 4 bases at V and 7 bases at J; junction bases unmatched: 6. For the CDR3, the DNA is TGTGCCAGCAGTTTAACAAGACTAGCGGGAGGGAATGAGCAGTTCTTC. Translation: CASSLTRLAGGNEQFF.

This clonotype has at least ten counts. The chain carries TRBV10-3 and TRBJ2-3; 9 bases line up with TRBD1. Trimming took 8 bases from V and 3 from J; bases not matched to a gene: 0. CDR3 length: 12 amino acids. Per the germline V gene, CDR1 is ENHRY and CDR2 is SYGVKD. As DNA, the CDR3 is TGTGCCATCGGGACAGGGACAGATACGCAGTATTTT. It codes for CAIGTGTDTQYF.

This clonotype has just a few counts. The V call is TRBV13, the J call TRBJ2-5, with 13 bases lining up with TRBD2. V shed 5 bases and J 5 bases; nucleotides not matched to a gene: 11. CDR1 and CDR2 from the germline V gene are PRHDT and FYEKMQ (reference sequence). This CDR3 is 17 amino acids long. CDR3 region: CASSLVGLAGVEETQYF. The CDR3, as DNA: TGTGCCAGCAGCCTGGTCGGACTAGCGGGAGTCGAGGAGACCCAGTACTTC.

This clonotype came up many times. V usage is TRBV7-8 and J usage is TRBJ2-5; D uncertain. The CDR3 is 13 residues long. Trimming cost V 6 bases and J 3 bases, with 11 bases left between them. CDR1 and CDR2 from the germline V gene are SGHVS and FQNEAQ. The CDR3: CASSRVVEETQYF. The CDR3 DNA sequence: TGTGCCAGCAGTCGTGTGGTAGAAGAGACCCAGTACTTC.

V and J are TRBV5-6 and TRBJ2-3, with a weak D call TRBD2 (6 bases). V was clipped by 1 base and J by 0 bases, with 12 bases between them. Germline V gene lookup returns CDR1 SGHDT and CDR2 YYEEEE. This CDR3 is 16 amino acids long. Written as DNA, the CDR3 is TGTGCCAGCAGCTTGTTATTGGGGGGAAGCACAGATACGCAGTATTTT. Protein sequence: CASSLLLGGSTDTQYF. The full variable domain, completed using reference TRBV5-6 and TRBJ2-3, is DAGVTQSPTHLIKTRGQQVTLRCSPKSGHDTVSWYQQALGQGPQFIFQYYEEEERQRGNFPDRFSGHQFPNYSSELNVNALLLGDSALYLCASSLLLGGSTDTQYFGPGTRLTVL.

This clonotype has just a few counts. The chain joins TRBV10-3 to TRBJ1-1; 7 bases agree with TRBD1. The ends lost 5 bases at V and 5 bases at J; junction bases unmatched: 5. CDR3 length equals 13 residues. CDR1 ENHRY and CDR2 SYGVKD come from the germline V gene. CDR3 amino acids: CAISTGAETEAFF. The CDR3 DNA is TGTGCCATCAGTACAGGGGCTGAAACTGAAGCTTTCTTT.

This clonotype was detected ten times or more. The CDR3 reads CSAPPLGGRALWDEQYF. CDR3 in DNA: TGCAGTGCTCCCCCGTTGGGCGGGAGGGCCCTTTGGGACGAGCAGTACTTC. J is TRBJ2-7 and V is TRBV20-1, with 9 bases aligning to TRBD2. Germline trimming cut 5 bases from V and 5 bases from J; bases unmatched to any gene: 19. Germline CDR1 and CDR2: DFQATT and SNEGSKA (reference sequence). The CDR3 has 17 amino acids.

CDR3 bases: TGTGCCAGCAGCTTAGCGGCGGGGATTGAAGCTTTCTTT. It encodes CASSLAAGIEAFF. V is TRBV7-9 and J is TRBJ1-1; D is undetermined. Germline CDR1 SEHNR, CDR2 FQNEAQ (reference sequence). V dropped 0 bases and J dropped 7 bases, with 9 bases sitting between them. This CDR3 region has 13 residues.

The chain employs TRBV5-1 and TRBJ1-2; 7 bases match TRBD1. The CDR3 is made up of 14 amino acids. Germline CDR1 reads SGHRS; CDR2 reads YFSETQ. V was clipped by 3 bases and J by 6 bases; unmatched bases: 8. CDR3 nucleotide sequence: TGCGCCAGCAGCTCAGGGACAGCCCGTGATGGCTACACCTTC. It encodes CASSSGTARDGYTF.

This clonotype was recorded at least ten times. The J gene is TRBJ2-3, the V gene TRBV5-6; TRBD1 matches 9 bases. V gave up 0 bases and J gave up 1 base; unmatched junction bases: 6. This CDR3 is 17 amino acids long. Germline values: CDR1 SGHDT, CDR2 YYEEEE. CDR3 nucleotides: TGTGCCAGCAGCTTGGCCGGGACAGGGAGTGGCACAGATACGCAGTATTTT. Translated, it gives CASSLAGTGSGTDTQYF.

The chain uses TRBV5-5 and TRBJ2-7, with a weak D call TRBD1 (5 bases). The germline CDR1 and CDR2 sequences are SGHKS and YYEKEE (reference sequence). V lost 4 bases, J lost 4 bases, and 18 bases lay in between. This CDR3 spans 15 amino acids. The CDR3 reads CASSAMSGFEYEQYF. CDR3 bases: TGTGCCAGCAGCGCAATGTCAGGGTTTGAGTACGAGCAGTACTTC.

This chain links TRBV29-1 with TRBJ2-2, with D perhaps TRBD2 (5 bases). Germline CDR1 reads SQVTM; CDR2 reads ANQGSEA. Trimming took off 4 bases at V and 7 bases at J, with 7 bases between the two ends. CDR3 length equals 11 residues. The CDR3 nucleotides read TGCAGCGTTGTCGGGGTCGGGGAGCTGTTTTTT. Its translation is CSVVGVGELFF.

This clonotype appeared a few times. CDR3 region: CASSLGGGEPDTQYF. The CDR3 coding sequence is TGCGCCAGCAGCTTGGGTGGGGGTGAACCGGATACGCAGTATTTT. V is TRBV5-1 and J is TRBJ2-3; D may correspond to TRBD1 or TRBD2 (5 bases each). The CDR3 runs 15 residues. Trimming left V 0 bases short and J 6 bases short, with 14 bases between. The germline V gene has CDR1 SGHRS and CDR2 YFSETQ.

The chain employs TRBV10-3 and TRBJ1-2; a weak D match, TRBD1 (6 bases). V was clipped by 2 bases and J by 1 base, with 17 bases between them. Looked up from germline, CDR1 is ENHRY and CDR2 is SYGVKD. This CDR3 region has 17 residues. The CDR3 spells CAISERTAESYNYGYTF. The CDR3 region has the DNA TGTGCCATCAGTGAGAGGACAGCGGAAAGCTATAACTATGGCTACACCTTC.

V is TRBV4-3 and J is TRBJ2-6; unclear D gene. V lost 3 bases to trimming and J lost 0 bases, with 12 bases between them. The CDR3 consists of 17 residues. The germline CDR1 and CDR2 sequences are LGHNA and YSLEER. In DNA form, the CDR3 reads TGCGCCAGCAGCCAGGATCACCTTTACTCTGGGGCCAACGTCCTGACTTTC. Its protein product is CASSQDHLYSGANVLTF.

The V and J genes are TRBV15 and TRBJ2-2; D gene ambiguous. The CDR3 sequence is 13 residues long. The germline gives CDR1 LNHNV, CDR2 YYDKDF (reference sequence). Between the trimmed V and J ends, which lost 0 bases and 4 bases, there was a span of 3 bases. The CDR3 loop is CATSRDTTGELFF. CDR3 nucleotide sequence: TGTGCCACCAGCAGAGATACCACCGGGGAGCTGTTTTTT.

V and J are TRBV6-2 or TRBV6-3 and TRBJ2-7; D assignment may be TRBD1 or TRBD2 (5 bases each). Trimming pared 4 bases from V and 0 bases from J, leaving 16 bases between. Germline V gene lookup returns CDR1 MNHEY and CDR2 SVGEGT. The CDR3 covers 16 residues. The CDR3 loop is CASSLYGTVSSYEQYF. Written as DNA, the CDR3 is TGTGCCAGCAGTTTATACGGGACGGTAAGCTCCTACGAGCAGTACTTC.

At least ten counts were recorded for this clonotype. CDR3 region: CASSSPQGPANTGELFF. The CDR3 nucleotides read TGTGCCAGCAGCTCCCCTCAGGGGCCTGCGAACACCGGGGAGCTGTTTTTT. J is TRBJ2-2 and V is TRBV6-1, with TRBD1 as a possible D gene (6 bases). In germline, CDR1 is MNHNS, CDR2 SASEGT. CDR3 size: 17 residues. V dropped 6 bases and J dropped 0 bases, with 17 bases sitting between them.

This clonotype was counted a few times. CDR3 nucleotide sequence: TGCGCCAGCAGCCCCATAGGGAACCAAGAGACCCAGTACTTC. Translation gives CASSPIGNQETQYF. This chain joins TRBV4-1 and TRBJ2-5; D remains unclear. The CDR3 runs 14 residues. The germline V gene encodes CDR1 MGHRA and CDR2 YSYEKL. Trimming took off 4 bases at V and 0 bases at J, with 9 bases between the two ends.

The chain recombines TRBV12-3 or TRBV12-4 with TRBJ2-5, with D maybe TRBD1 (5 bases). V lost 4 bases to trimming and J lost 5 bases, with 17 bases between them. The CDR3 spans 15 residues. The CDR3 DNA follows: TGTGCCAGCAGTTCCCCCCTGACAGAAAGTGAGACCCAGTACTTC. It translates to CASSSPLTESETQYF.